What follows are 13 T cell receptor beta chains derived from one specimen sequenced in a study of cytomegalovirus exposure and HLA in healthy donors (dated 2017 in TCRdb). Library preparation used the immunoSEQ multiplex PCR assay. The multiplex PCR relied on a mix of 60 forward primers for TCR Vbeta segments and 13 reverse primers for TCR Jbeta segments. TCRdb limited this immuneACCESS table to in-frame rearrangements with V and J called. A share of clones is missing; checked studies link under half to unresolved V genes, and the rest is unexplained. Here the sample has 95,000 to 150,000 clones; about three quarters occur a single time. In total, the top ten clones hold less than 15% of the sample. The material sequenced was PBMCs. These receptors all come from a woman aged 55-70 years in good health and CMV-seropositive.

The rearrangement uses TRBV4-3 and TRBJ2-6; TRBD1 matches 10 bases. Germline CDR1 LGHNA, CDR2 YSLEER. The CDR3 covers 18 residues. Trimming removed 0 bases from V and 1 base from J; junction bases left unmatched: 3. The CDR3 loop reads CASSQERTGGSGANVLTF. In nucleotides, the CDR3 is TGCGCCAGCAGCCAAGAAAGGACAGGGGGGTCTGGGGCCAACGTCCTGACTTTC.

This sequence joins TRBV7-2 and TRBJ1-4; 7 bases agree with TRBD1. This CDR3 spans 14 amino acids. V dropped 4 bases and J dropped 10; count of bases not matched to a gene: 9. Germline V gene lookup returns CDR1 SGHTA and CDR2 FQGNSA. CDR3 sequence reads: CASSSPAGGRKLFF. The CDR3 DNA reads TGTGCCAGCAGCTCCCCGGCAGGGGGGCGAAAACTGTTTTTT.

This clone occurred once. The genes are TRBV2 and TRBJ1-6; 7 bases are a match to TRBD1. The CDR3 sequence is 15 residues long. CDR1 is SNHLY and CDR2 is FYNNEI in the germline V gene. Trimming at V came to 7 bases and at J to 5 bases, leaving 8 bases not matched to a gene. The CDR3 region is CASTLTGVNNSPLHF. CDR3 sequence (DNA): TGTGCCAGCACCTTAACAGGGGTTAATAATTCACCCCTCCACTTT.

The chain carries TRBV27 and TRBJ1-6, with 8 nucleotides matching TRBD1. Trimming at V came to 0 bases and at J to 0 bases, leaving 10 bases not matched to a gene. The CDR3 consists of 20 residues. Germline V gene lookup returns CDR1 MNHEY and CDR2 SMNVEV (reference sequence). The CDR3 coding sequence is TGTGCCAGCAGTTTATCCACGGGACAGGCGCCTAGCTCCTATAATTCACCCCTCCACTTT. Translating it yields CASSLSTGQAPSSYNSPLHF.

The chain combines TRBV5-4 with TRBJ2-7; 10 bases fit TRBD2. With 0 bases clipped from V and 3 bases from J, the junction kept 3 bases outside the gene matches. Germline values: CDR1 SGHNT, CDR2 YYREEE (reference sequence). This CDR3 is 15 amino acids long. Here the CDR3 reads CASSLGGLADYEQYF. The CDR3 DNA reads TGTGCCAGCAGCTTGGGTGGACTAGCGGACTACGAGCAGTACTTC. Based on the CDR3 plus reference TRBV5-4 and TRBJ2-7, the full variable domain is ETGVTQSPTHLIKTRGQQVTLRCSSQSGHNTVSWYQQALGQGPQFIFQYYREEENGRGNFPPRFSGLQFPNYSSELNVNALELDDSALYLCASSLGGLADYEQYFGPGTRLTVT.

The chain employs TRBV29-1 and TRBJ2-7; D remains ambiguous. Germline V gives CDR1 SQVTM, CDR2 ANQGSEA. V gave up 2 bases and J gave up 2 bases, with 13 bases separating them. The CDR3 consists of 14 residues. This chain's CDR3 is CSVENSRSPYEQYF. The DNA of the CDR3 is TGCAGCGTTGAAAACAGCCGAAGTCCCTACGAGCAGTACTTC.

The rearrangement joins TRBV9 to TRBJ1-5; 7 bases align to TRBD1. Germline V CDR1 and CDR2: SGDLS, YYNGEE. Trimming cost V 4 bases and J 6 bases; bases outside gene matches: 7. This CDR3 region has 14 residues. The CDR3 sequence: CASSITGAVQPQHF. The CDR3 DNA sequence: TGTGCCAGCAGCATTACAGGGGCCGTTCAGCCCCAGCATTTT. The entire variable domain, with the rest obtained from reference TRBV9 and TRBJ1-5, is as follows: DSGVTQTPKHLITATGQRVTLRCSPRSGDLSVYWYQQSLDQGLQFLIQYYNGEERAKGNILERFSAQQFPDLHSELNLSSLELGDSALYFCASSITGAVQPQHFGDGTRLSIL.

The V and J genes are TRBV5-1 and TRBJ1-4, with no clear D. The V end lost 0 bases, the J end lost 7 bases, and 7 bases lay between the germline ends. In germline, CDR1 is SGHRS, CDR2 YFSETQ. This CDR3 contains 13 residues. In nucleotides, the CDR3 is TGCGCCAGCAGCTTGGCGCTTAGTGAAAAACTGTTTTTT. It specifies CASSLALSEKLFF.

The chain carries TRBV2 and TRBJ2-5; possibly TRBD2 for D (7 bases). The germline CDR1 and CDR2 sequences are SNHLY and FYNNEI. The CDR3 has 15 residues. Trimming took off 7 bases at V and 7 bases at J, with 22 bases between the two ends. The CDR3 region is CASNPREGGGGTQYF. CDR3 coding DNA: TGTGCCAGCAACCCCAGAGAGGGGGGGGGCGGGACCCAGTACTTC.

The chain joins TRBV27 to TRBJ1-2; weak D call: TRBD1 (5 bases). The CDR3 has 12 residues. The V end was cut by 5 bases, the J end by 8 bases, with 12 bases between. The germline CDR1 and CDR2 sequences are MNHEY and SMNVEV (reference sequence). The CDR3 nucleotides read TGTGCCAGCAGTCCCCAGGGTTTGGGCTACACCTTC. As protein: CASSPQGLGYTF.

The J gene is TRBJ1-1, the V gene TRBV5-1; possibly TRBD1 for D (5 bases). Trimming removed 0 bases at V and 5 bases at J, with 11 bases between. This CDR3 comprises 14 residues. The germline V gene has CDR1 SGHRS and CDR2 YFSETQ. CDR3 residues: CASSLARERTEAFF. CDR3 coding DNA: TGCGCCAGCAGCTTGGCCAGGGAAAGGACTGAAGCTTTCTTT.

The chain uses TRBV6-6 and TRBJ2-5, with TRBD1 matching over 10 bases. Germline V gene data show CDR1 as MNHNY and CDR2 as SVGAGI (reference sequence). This CDR3 is built from 16 residues. Unmatched junction bases numbered 12, after V lost 6 bases and J lost 5 bases. The CDR3 DNA reads as TGTGCCAGCAGACCCGGGACAGGGGTGAGGGAGGAGACCCAGTACTTC. This encodes CASRPGTGVREETQYF.

This clone was observed a single time. One end of the junction does not line up with germline, which may come from a read error. The chain uses TRBV7-9 and TRBJ2-2; TRBD1 matches 9 bases. The germline V gene has CDR1 SEHNR and CDR2 FQNEAQ (reference sequence). The CDR3 runs to 16 residues. CDR3 sequence: CSSSPQGAEGNGELFF. The CDR3 DNA sequence: TGTTCCAGCAGCCCACAGGGGGCTGAGGGGAACGGGGAGCTGTTTTTT.